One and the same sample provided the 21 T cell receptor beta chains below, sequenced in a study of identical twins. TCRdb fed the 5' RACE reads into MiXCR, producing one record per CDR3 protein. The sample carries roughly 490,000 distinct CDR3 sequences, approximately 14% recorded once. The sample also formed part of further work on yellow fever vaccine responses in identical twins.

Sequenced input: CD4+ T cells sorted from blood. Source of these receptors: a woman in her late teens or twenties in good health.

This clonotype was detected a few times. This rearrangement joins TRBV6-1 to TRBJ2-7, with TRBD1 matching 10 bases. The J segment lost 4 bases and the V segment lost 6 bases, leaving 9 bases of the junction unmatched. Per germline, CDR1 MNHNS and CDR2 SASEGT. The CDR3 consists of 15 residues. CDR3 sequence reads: CASRGPGTGDYEQYF. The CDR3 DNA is TGTGCCAGCAGGGGTCCCGGGACAGGGGATTACGAGCAGTACTTC.

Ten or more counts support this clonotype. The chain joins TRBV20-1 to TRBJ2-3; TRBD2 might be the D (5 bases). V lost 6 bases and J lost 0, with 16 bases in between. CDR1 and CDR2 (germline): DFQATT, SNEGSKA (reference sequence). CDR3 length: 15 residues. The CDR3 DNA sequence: TGCAGTGCGTTAGACTACCTTACGAGCACAGATACGCAGTATTTT. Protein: CSALDYLTSTDTQYF.

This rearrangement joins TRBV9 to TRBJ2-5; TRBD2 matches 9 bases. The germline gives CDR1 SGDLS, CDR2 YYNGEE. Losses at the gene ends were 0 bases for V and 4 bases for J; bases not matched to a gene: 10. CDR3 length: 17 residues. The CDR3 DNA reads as TGTGCCAGCAGCGTAGGGGTTGCGGGGGGGCGGTCAGAGACCCAGTACTTC. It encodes CASSVGVAGGRSETQYF.

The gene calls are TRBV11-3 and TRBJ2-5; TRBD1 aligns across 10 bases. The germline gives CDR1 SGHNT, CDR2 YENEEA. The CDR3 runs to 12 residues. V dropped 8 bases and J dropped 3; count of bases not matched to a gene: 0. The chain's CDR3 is CASGTGEETQYF. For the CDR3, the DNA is TGTGCCAGCGGGACAGGGGAAGAGACCCAGTACTTC.

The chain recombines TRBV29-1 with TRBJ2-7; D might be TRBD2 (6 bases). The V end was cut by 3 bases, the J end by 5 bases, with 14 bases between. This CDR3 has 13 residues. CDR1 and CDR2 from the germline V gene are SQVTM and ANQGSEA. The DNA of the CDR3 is TGCAGCGTTGAGAGGGCCCGGGGGAACGAGCAGTACTTC. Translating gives CSVERARGNEQYF.

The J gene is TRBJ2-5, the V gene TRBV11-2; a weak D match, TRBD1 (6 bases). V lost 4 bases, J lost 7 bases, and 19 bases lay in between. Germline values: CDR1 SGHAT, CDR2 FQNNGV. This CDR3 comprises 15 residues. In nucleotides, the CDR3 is TGTGCCAGCAGCTCCCCCGGGACACCCTCGTGGACCCAGTACTTC. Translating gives CASSSPGTPSWTQYF.

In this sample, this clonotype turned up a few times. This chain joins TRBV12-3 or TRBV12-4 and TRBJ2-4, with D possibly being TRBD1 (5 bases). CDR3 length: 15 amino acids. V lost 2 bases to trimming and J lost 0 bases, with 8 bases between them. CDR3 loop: CASSLNRLAKNIQYF. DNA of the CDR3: TGTGCCAGCAGTTTAAACAGGCTAGCCAAAAACATTCAGTACTTC.

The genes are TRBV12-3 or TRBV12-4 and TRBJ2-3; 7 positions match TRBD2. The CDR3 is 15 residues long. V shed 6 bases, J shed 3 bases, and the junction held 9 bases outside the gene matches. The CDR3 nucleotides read TGTGCCAGCAGCCGTACTAGCGCGGGGACAGATACGCAGTATTTT. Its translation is CASSRTSAGTDTQYF.

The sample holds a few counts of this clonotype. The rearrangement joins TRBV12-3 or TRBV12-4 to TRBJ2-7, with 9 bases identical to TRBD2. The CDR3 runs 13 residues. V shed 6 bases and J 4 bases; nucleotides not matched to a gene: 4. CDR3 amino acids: CASRRAGGYEQYF. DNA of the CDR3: TGTGCCAGCAGGCGGGCGGGAGGGTACGAGCAGTACTTC.

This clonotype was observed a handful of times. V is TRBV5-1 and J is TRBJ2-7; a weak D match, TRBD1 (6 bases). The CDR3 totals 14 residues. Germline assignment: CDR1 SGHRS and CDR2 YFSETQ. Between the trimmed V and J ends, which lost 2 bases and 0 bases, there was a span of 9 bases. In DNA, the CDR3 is TGCGCCAGCAGCTTCACAGGGTACTCCTACGAGCAGTACTTC. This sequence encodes CASSFTGYSYEQYF.

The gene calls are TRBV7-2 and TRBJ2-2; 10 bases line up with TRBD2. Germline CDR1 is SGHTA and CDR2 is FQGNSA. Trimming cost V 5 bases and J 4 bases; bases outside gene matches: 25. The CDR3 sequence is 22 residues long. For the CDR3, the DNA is TGTGCCAGCAGCCCTCACCCCGTGAAATTCAAGGCTAGCGGGAGTGGCACCGGGGAGCTGTTTTTT. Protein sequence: CASSPHPVKFKASGSGTGELFF.

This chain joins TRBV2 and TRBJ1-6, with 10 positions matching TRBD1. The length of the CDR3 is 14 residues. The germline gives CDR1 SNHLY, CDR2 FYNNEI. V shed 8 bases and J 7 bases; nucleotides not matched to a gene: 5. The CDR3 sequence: CASARDRGNSPLHF. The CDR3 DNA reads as TGTGCCAGCGCTCGGGACAGGGGAAATTCACCCCTCCACTTT. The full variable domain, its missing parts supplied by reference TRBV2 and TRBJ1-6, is EPEVTQTPSHQVTQMGQEVILRCVPISNHLYFYWYRQILGQKVEFLVSFYNNEISEKSEIFDDQFSVERPDGSNFTLKIRSTKLEDSAMYFCASARDRGNSPLHFGNGTRLTVT.

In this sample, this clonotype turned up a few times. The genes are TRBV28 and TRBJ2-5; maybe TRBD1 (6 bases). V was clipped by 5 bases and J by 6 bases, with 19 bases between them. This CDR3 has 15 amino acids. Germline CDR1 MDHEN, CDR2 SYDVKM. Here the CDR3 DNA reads TGTGCCAGCAGTCTGACAGGATTTAACGTACAGACCCAGTACTTC. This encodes CASSLTGFNVQTQYF.

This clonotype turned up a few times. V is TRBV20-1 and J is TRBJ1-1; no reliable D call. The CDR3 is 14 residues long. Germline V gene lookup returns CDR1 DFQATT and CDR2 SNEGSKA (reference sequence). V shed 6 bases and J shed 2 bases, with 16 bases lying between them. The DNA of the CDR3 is TGCAGTGCCCGACCCGGGCCCCAAAACACTGAAGCTTTCTTT. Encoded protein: CSARPGPQNTEAFF.

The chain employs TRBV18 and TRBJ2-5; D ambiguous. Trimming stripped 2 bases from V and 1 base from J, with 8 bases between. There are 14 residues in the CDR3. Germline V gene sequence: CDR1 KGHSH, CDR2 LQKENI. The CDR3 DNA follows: TGTGCCAGCTCACCATTCAACAGCCAAGAGACCCAGTACTTC. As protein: CASSPFNSQETQYF. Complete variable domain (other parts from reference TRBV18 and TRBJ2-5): NAGVMQNPRHLVRRRGQEARLRCSPMKGHSHVYWYRQLPEEGLKFMVYLQKENIIDESGMPKERFSAEFPKEGPSILRIQQVVRGDSAAYFCASSPFNSQETQYFGPGTRLLVL.

The CDR3 reads CASRRISGRQETQYF. Here the CDR3 DNA reads TGTGCCAGCAGGCGTATATCGGGTCGGCAAGAGACCCAGTACTTC. The V call is TRBV11-2, the J call TRBJ2-5; unclear D gene. Trimming pared 6 bases from V and 2 bases from J, leaving 16 bases between. The CDR3 is made up of 15 amino acids. Germline CDR1 is SGHAT and CDR2 is FQNNGV.

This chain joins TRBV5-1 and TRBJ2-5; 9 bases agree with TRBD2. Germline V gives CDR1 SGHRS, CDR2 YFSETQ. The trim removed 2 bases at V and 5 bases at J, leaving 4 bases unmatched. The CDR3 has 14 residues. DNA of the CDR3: TGCGCCAGCAGCTTTAGCGGGGGCTGGGAGACCCAGTACTTC. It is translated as CASSFSGGWETQYF.

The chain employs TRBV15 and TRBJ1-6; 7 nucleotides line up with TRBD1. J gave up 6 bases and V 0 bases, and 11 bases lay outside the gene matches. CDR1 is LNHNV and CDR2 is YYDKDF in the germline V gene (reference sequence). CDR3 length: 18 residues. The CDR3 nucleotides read TGTGCCACCAGCAGAGATTTGCAAAGGGGACAGTTTAATTCACCCCTCCACTTT. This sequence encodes CATSRDLQRGQFNSPLHF.

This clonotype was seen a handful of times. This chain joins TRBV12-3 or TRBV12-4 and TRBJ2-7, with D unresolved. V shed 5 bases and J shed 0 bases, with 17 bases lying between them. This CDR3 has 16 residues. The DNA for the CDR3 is TGTGCCAGCAGTACCCTTTCTCTATCTTCCTCCTACGAGCAGTACTTC. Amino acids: CASSTLSLSSSYEQYF.

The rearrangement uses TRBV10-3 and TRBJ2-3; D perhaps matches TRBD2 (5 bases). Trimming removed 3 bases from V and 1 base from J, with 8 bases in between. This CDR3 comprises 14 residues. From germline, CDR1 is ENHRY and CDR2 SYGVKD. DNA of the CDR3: TGTGCCATCAGTGATCAGGAGGGCACAGATACGCAGTATTTT. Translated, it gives CAISDQEGTDTQYF.

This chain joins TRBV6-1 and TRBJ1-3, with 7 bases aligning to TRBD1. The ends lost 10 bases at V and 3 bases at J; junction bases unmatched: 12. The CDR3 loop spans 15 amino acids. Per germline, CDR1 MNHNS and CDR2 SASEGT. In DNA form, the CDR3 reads TGTGCCACCAAAGACAGGGATAGGCTTGGAAACACCATATATTTT. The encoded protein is CATKDRDRLGNTIYF.